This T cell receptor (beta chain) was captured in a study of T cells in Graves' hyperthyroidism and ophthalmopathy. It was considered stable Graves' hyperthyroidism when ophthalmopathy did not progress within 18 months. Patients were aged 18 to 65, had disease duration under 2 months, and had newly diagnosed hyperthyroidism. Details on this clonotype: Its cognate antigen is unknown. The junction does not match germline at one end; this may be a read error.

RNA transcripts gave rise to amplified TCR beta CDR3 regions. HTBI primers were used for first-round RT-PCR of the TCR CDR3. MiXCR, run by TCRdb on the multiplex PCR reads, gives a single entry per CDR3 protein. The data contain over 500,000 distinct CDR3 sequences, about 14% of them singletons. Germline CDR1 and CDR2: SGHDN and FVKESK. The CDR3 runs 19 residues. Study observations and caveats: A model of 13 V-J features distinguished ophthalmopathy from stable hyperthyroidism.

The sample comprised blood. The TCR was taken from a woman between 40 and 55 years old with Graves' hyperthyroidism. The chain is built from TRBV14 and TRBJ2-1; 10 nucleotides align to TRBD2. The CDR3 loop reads CASSQDSAGGPGPYDEQFF. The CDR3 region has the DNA TGTGCCAGCAGCCAAGATTCAGCGGGAGGGCCGGGCCCCTACGATGAGCAGTTCTTC.